This is a list of T cell receptor beta chains from one sample in a study of cytomegalovirus exposure and HLA in healthy donors. This table comes from immunoSEQ multiplex PCR, and its TCRdb copy is limited to in-frame clones, with some not included. Here the sample spans 50,000 to 65,000 clones, about 77% being singletons. The sample comprised PBMCs. These TCRs come from a woman aged 25 to 45 in good health and CMV-seronegative. The CDR3 runs from the conserved cysteine through the conserved F or W. D genes are given only for firm matches. The size entry is marked missing in some rows and otherwise reads once, few, many or a size class.

clone size	V gene	J gene	D gene	CDR3 DNA	CDR3 protein
NA	TRBV5-6	TRBJ2-2	TRBD2	TGTGCCAGCAGCTCCTGGACTAGCGGGAGGGCGAACACCGGGGAGCTGTTTTTT	CASSSWTSGRANTGELFF
NA	TRBV29-1	TRBJ1-2	TRBD1	TGCAGCTCGGGACAGGGGCATGGCTACACCTTC	CSSGQGHGYTF
NA	TRBV7-2	TRBJ1-3	NA	TGTGCCAGCACCGAAGACAGCGCCTCTGGAAACACCATATATTTT	CASTEDSASGNTIYF
few	TRBV30	TRBJ1-5	NA	TGTGCCTCGTCCCGGGACACGAATCAGCCCCAGCATTTT	CASSRDTNQPQHF
once	TRBV6-5	TRBJ2-1	NA	TGTGCCAGCAACGGGAGATCCTACAATGAGCAGTTCTTC	CASNGRSYNEQFF
NA	TRBV12-5	TRBJ2-2	TRBD2	TGTGCTAGTGCCATACACTCTAGCGGTGGGTCCGGGGAGCTGTTTTTT	CASAIHSSGGSGELFF
once	TRBV19	TRBJ1-5	NA	TGTGCCAGTAGGGGAGGAGTTCTCAATCAGCCCCAGCATTTT	CASRGGVLNQPQHF
once	TRBV29-1	TRBJ2-5	NA	TGCAGCGTTCGCAGGTCAGAGACCCAGTACTTC	CSVRRSETQYF
NA	TRBV27	TRBJ2-7	TRBD2	TGTGCCAGCAGTTTGGGGGGGAACTACGAGCAGTACTTC	CASSLGGNYEQYF
NA	TRBV7-2	TRBJ2-1	TRBD2	TGTGCCAGCAGCCTGGTCGGGACTAGCTCCTACAATGAGCAGTTCTTC	CASSLVGTSSYNEQFF
NA	TRBV18	TRBJ2-7	TRBD2	TGTGCCAGCTCACCAGTTGTATCGGCGGGAGGTCGGGAGCAGTACTTC	CASSPVVSAGGREQYF
NA	TRBV30	TRBJ1-6	NA	TGTGCCTGGAGTTCGGGGATCCCTAATTCACCCCTCCACTTT	CAWSSGIPNSPLHF
NA	TRBV6-1	TRBJ1-4	TRBD1	TGTGCCAGCAGTGATTGGACAGGGGGGACTAATGAAAAACTGTTTTTT	CASSDWTGGTNEKLFF
once	TRBV28	TRBJ2-1	NA	TGTGCCAGCAGTTACGTTTCAGACAATGAGCAGTTCTTC	CASSYVSDNEQFF